These 25 T cell receptor beta chains came from one sample sequenced in a study of shared clonotypes between healthy human individuals. TCRdb's table, derived via immunoSEQ multiplex PCR, lists solely in-frame clones and lacks some. The sample lists 330,000 or so clones; 73% were seen once. Sequences were obtained from memory CD4+ T cells sorted from blood. Subset reported: CD45RA-negative fraction. The source is a young man in good health.

The chain uses TRBV7-9 and TRBJ2-2, with D perhaps given as TRBD1 or TRBD2 (5 bases each). The germline V gene has CDR1 SEHNR and CDR2 FQNEAQ (reference sequence). V was cut by 0 bases and J by 13 bases, with 15 bases left in between. The CDR3 contains 14 residues. The CDR3 protein is CASSLANRGVALFF. For the CDR3, the DNA is TGTGCCAGCAGCTTAGCGAATCGAGGGGTTGCGCTGTTTTTT.

This clone has just a few counts. This sequence joins TRBV7-2 and TRBJ2-1; TRBD2 matches 13 bases. V gave up 1 base and J gave up 7 bases; unmatched junction bases: 10. The CDR3 contains 18 residues. The germline CDR1 and CDR2 sequences are SGHTA and FQGNSA. The DNA of the CDR3 is TGTGCCAGCAGCTTAGGGGGGGCACCGGGACTAGCGGGAAATGAGCAGTTCTTC. Residues: CASSLGGAPGLAGNEQFF.

The chain combines TRBV6-6 with TRBJ2-1; 7 positions agree with TRBD2. Germline-derived CDR1 and CDR2 are MNHNY and SVGAGI (reference sequence). CDR3 size: 13 residues. Trimming at V came to 1 base and at J to 10 bases, leaving 4 bases not matched to a gene. The CDR3 coding sequence is TGTGCCAGCAGTTACTTGGGACTACGCGAGCAGTTCTTC. Translation: CASSYLGLREQFF.

The chain recombines TRBV7-9 with TRBJ2-2; 8 bases align to TRBD1. The V and J ends lost 2 bases and 8 bases, in that order; junction bases with no gene match: 7. The CDR3 contains 15 residues. The V gene's germline CDR1 is SEHNR and CDR2 FQNEAQ (reference sequence). The chain's CDR3 is CASSLRPGGLGELFF. In DNA form, the CDR3 reads TGTGCCAGCAGCTTACGTCCAGGGGGCTTAGGGGAGCTGTTTTTT. Full variable domain (outside the CDR3, taken from reference TRBV7-9 and TRBJ2-2): DTGVSQNPRHKITKRGQNVTFRCDPISEHNRLYWYRQTLGQGPEFLTYFQNEAQLEKSRLLSDRFSAERPKGSFSTLEIQRTEQGDSAMYLCASSLRPGGLGELFFGEGSRLTVL.

Comment on this clone: The same CDR3 can be traced to other DNA sequences in this sample. CDR3 in amino acids: CASSYSGDSYEQYF. The DNA of the CDR3 is TGTGCCAGCAGTTACTCGGGGGACAGTTACGAGCAGTACTTC. The genes are TRBV6-6 and TRBJ2-7; 7 bases match TRBD1. V gave up 0 bases and J gave up 4 bases; unmatched junction bases: 3. Germline V CDR1 and CDR2: MNHNY, SVGAGI (reference sequence). This CDR3 contains 14 residues.

The sample holds a few counts of this clone. V and J are TRBV4-3 and TRBJ2-3; D gene unclear. The CDR3 sequence is 14 residues long. The germline V gene has CDR1 LGHNA and CDR2 YSLEER. V shed 1 base and J shed 6 bases, with 11 bases lying between them. CDR3 sequence (DNA): TGCGCCAGCAGCCAAGGGGCGGTATCCGATACGCAGTATTTT. Protein: CASSQGAVSDTQYF.

V usage is TRBV5-1 and J usage is TRBJ2-2; 9 positions match TRBD2. The germline CDR1 and CDR2 sequences are SGHRS and YFSETQ. V was clipped by 5 bases and J by 1 base; unmatched bases: 6. The CDR3 runs 16 residues. CDR3 sequence: CASSGSGSRNTGELFF. The CDR3 nucleotides read TGCGCCAGCAGTGGTAGCGGGAGTAGGAACACCGGGGAGCTGTTTTTT.

This clone appeared a few times. This rearrangement joins TRBV2 to TRBJ1-1; D is uncertain. The V gene lost 7 bases and the J gene lost 1 base, with 4 bases spanning the gap. Germline CDR1 SNHLY, CDR2 FYNNEI. This CDR3 region has 11 residues. DNA of the CDR3: TGTGCCAGCATGCAGAACACTGAAGCTTTCTTT. Residues: CASMQNTEAFF.

This clone was observed many times. At the DNA level, this CDR3 is encoded by other sequences in the same sample as well. The genes are TRBV30 and TRBJ2-7; D unresolved. Trimming stripped 1 base from V and 3 bases from J, with 13 bases between. The CDR3 spans 14 residues. Germline CDR1 reads GTSNPN; CDR2 reads SVGIG (reference sequence). The CDR3 bases are TGTGCCTGGAGTGCTACAGTGACTTTCTACGAGCAGTACTTC. Encoded protein: CAWSATVTFYEQYF.

V and J are TRBV5-4 and TRBJ2-7; 10 bases align to TRBD1. CDR3 size: 15 residues. The V segment lost 0 bases and the J segment 3 bases; nucleotides outside the gene matches: 3. Germline CDR1 is SGHNT and CDR2 is YYREEE (reference sequence). The chain's CDR3 is CASSLGGTGDYEQYF. CDR3 in DNA: TGTGCCAGCAGCTTGGGGGGGACAGGGGACTACGAGCAGTACTTC.

This clone came up a few times. The J gene is TRBJ2-1, the V gene TRBV9; 7 nucleotides line up with TRBD2. Losses at the gene ends were 4 bases for V and 3 bases for J; bases not matched to a gene: 10. This CDR3 spans 16 amino acids. CDR1 is SGDLS, CDR2 YYNGEE, per germline. CDR3 in amino acids: CASSTGLVEGYNEQFF. The CDR3 region has the DNA TGTGCCAGCAGCACAGGACTAGTTGAGGGCTACAATGAGCAGTTCTTC.

The V call is TRBV7-2, the J call TRBJ2-7; D uncertain. The CDR3 length is 15 residues. Trimming cost V 1 base and J 3 bases, with 13 bases left between them. The germline V gene has CDR1 SGHTA and CDR2 FQGNSA. CDR3 in DNA: TGTGCCAGCAGCTTAGAGTTTTGGAGAAACTACGAGCAGTACTTC. It translates to CASSLEFWRNYEQYF.

This clone was detected ten times or more. CDR3 protein: CASALGEQSSQPQHF. The CDR3 DNA is TGTGCCAGCGCGCTCGGGGAACAGTCTAGTCAGCCCCAGCATTTT. The chain has TRBV2 and TRBJ1-5; D gene ambiguous. Per germline, CDR1 SNHLY and CDR2 FYNNEI. The CDR3 spans 15 residues. Trimming left V 8 bases short and J 6 bases short, with 20 bases between.

V is TRBV4-1 and J is TRBJ1-3; D remains unclear. This CDR3 spans 16 amino acids. Trimming removed 4 bases from V and 4 bases from J, with 17 bases in between. Germline assignment: CDR1 MGHRA and CDR2 YSYEKL. Here the CDR3 DNA reads TGCGCCAGCAGCCTTACGGACCGAGGCGCCGGAAACACCATATATTTT. Its protein is CASSLTDRGAGNTIYF.

This chain joins TRBV2 and TRBJ2-5, with 9 positions matching TRBD2. The CDR3 length is 14 residues. The ends lost 3 bases at V and 7 bases at J; junction bases unmatched: 6. Germline V lookup: CDR1 SNHLY, CDR2 FYNNEI. CDR3 region: CASSDRTSAGTQYF. The CDR3 DNA sequence: TGTGCCAGCAGTGACCGGACTAGCGCCGGGACCCAGTACTTC.

CDR3 bases: TGTGCCAGCGCTCGACAAACGGAAGAGACCCAGTACTTC. Protein sequence: CASARQTEETQYF. The chain has TRBV18 and TRBJ2-5; D gene unclear. The CDR3 totals 13 residues. The germline V gene encodes CDR1 KGHSH and CDR2 LQKENI. The V end lost 8 bases, the J end lost 3 bases, and 13 bases lay between the germline ends.

This chain uses TRBV27 with TRBJ1-2, with 7 nucleotides matching TRBD1. Unmatched junction bases numbered 9, after V lost 4 bases and J lost 7 bases. The germline V gene encodes CDR1 MNHEY and CDR2 SMNVEV (reference sequence). The CDR3 is 14 residues long. CDR3 DNA sequence: TGTGCCAGCAGTTCCACAGGGGATTTGGGTGGCTACACCTTC. Protein: CASSSTGDLGGYTF.

The rearrangement uses TRBV7-9 and TRBJ2-5, with D possibly matching TRBD2 (6 bases). Germline V gene data show CDR1 as SEHNR and CDR2 as FQNEAQ (reference sequence). V was clipped by 3 bases and J by 5 bases, with 7 bases between them. The CDR3 has 12 residues. The CDR3 reads CASSFLAETQYF. In nucleotides, the CDR3 is TGTGCCAGCAGCTTCCTAGCGGAGACCCAGTACTTC.

This chain links TRBV14 with TRBJ2-7, with D maybe TRBD1 (5 bases). Trimming cost V 1 base and J 8 bases, with 12 bases left between them. CDR3 length: 13 residues. CDR1 and CDR2 from the germline V gene are SGHDN and FVKESK. Here the CDR3 DNA reads TGTGCCAGCAGCCAAGGTCCCCAGGGCAAGCAGTACTTC. Protein sequence: CASSQGPQGKQYF.

Notes on this clone: Within the sample, other DNA sequences also encode this same CDR3. The J gene is TRBJ2-3, the V gene TRBV4-1; TRBD2 is a possible D gene (5 bases). This CDR3 spans 14 amino acids. CDR1 and CDR2 from the germline V gene are MGHRA and YSYEKL. V lost 1 base, J lost 1 base, and 6 bases lay in between. This chain's CDR3 is CASSQAEGTDTQYF. The CDR3 nucleotides read TGCGCCAGCAGCCAAGCGGAGGGCACAGATACGCAGTATTTT.

The chain recombines TRBV7-2 with TRBJ2-1, with a possible D match to TRBD2 (5 bases). This CDR3 comprises 14 residues. Trimming shortened V by 2 bases and J by 7 bases, and 12 bases separated the two germline ends. CDR1 is SGHTA and CDR2 is FQGNSA in the germline V gene. The CDR3 protein is CASSLNSRDNEQFF. DNA of the CDR3: TGTGCCAGCAGCTTAAATTCTCGGGATAATGAGCAGTTCTTC.

The chain recombines TRBV7-8 with TRBJ2-5; D could derive from TRBD1 or TRBD2 (6 bases each). CDR1 is SGHVS, CDR2 FQNEAQ, per germline. Between the trimmed V and J ends, which lost 5 bases and 4 bases, there was a span of 20 bases. This CDR3 spans 16 amino acids. The CDR3 DNA sequence: TGTGCCAGCAGCCCAGGACGGGGGCTCCTAATAGAGACCCAGTACTTC. Amino acids: CASSPGRGLLIETQYF.

This clone was recorded only once. The chain has TRBV29-1 and TRBJ1-2; D is unresolved. This CDR3 has 10 amino acids. The V and J ends lost 3 bases and 6 bases respectively, with 5 bases between them. CDR1 is SQVTM, CDR2 ANQGSEA, per germline. In DNA, the CDR3 is TGCAGCGTTGATGGAGATGGCTACACCTTC. It encodes CSVDGDGYTF.

This chain connects TRBV10-3 to TRBJ2-1; 7 nucleotides align to TRBD1. This CDR3 is built from 15 residues. Germline V gene sequence: CDR1 ENHRY, CDR2 SYGVKD. V trimming: 5 bases; J trimming: 6 bases; junction bases outside the gene matches: 10. The CDR3 DNA reads as TGTGCCATCAGTAAATTAGGGGGCGACTCCAATGAGCAGTTCTTC. The encoded protein is CAISKLGGDSNEQFF.

CDR3 in amino acids: CAWSVRDDTQYF. CDR3 bases: TGTGCCTGGAGTGTACGGGACGATACGCAGTATTTT. The chain links TRBV30 to TRBJ2-3, with D possibly being TRBD1 or TRBD2 (5 bases each). Trimming pared 0 bases from V and 6 bases from J, leaving 7 bases between. This CDR3 is 12 amino acids long. In germline, CDR1 is GTSNPN, CDR2 SVGIG (reference sequence).